These 9 T cell receptor beta chains originate from one sample sequenced in a study of spatial heterogeneity in lung cancer. The time point was: sample taken at primary tumor resection. Whole RNA was taken from tumor, nontumor lung or frozen PBMC; it was then sequenced unsorted. TCRdb reanalysed the 5' RACE reads using MiXCR and keeps one entry per CDR3 protein. The sample contains approximately 24,000 distinct CDR3 sequences, 4.7% of which appear only once. The specimen comprised PBMCs, sampled at surgery. These receptors all come from a male donor with early-stage non-small cell lung cancer.

The chain couples TRBV19 to TRBJ2-5; D is unresolved. Germline V gene data show CDR1 as LNHDA and CDR2 as SQIVND (reference sequence). With 5 bases removed from V and 5 bases from J, the gap between germline ends came to 12 bases. The CDR3 totals 13 residues. CDR3 nucleotide sequence: TGTGCCAGTAGTCCGTCAGGACCGGAGACCCAGTACTTC. Encoded protein: CASSPSGPETQYF.

This clonotype was observed a few times. The gene calls are TRBV3-1 and TRBJ2-2; D may be TRBD1 or TRBD2 (6 bases each). V was trimmed by 5 bases and J by 3 bases, leaving 13 bases between them. In germline, CDR1 is LGHDT, CDR2 YNNKEL (reference sequence). This CDR3 region has 15 residues. The CDR3 reads CASSKGGLDTGELFF. The CDR3 DNA is TGTGCCAGCAGCAAGGGGGGATTAGACACCGGGGAGCTGTTTTTT.

This clonotype was counted ten times or more. This chain links TRBV12-3 or TRBV12-4 with TRBJ2-1; 8 nucleotides agree with TRBD2. The trim removed 2 bases at V and 3 bases at J, leaving 12 bases unmatched. This CDR3 is 18 amino acids long. The CDR3 protein is CASSLSPAAGLGYNEQFF. As DNA, the CDR3 is TGTGCCAGCAGTTTATCCCCCGCCGCGGGACTAGGCTACAATGAGCAGTTCTTC.

In this sample, this clonotype turned up many times. The chain carries TRBV19 and TRBJ1-5; D is perhaps TRBD1 (5 bases). The CDR3 is 12 residues long. Germline CDR1 and CDR2: LNHDA and SQIVND (reference sequence). V was clipped by 4 bases and J by 7 bases, with 8 bases between them. The CDR3 DNA is TGTGCCAGTAGTACAGGGTGGCAGCCCCAGCATTTT. Its translation is CASSTGWQPQHF.

There are many counts of this clonotype. V gene TRBV4-3 combines with J gene TRBJ1-6; D not resolved. The CDR3 totals 18 residues. CDR1 and CDR2 from the germline V gene are LGHNA and YSLEER. The ends were cut back, 0 bases at V and 4 bases at J, with 16 bases in the middle. CDR3 in DNA: TGCGCCAGCAGCCAAGACTATGGAGCGGCCAGTTATAATTCACCCCTCCACTTT. Its protein product is CASSQDYGAASYNSPLHF.

This clonotype was recorded many times. This chain uses TRBV20-1 with TRBJ2-1, with 8 bases aligning to TRBD1. The CDR3 contains 13 residues. Germline V gene data show CDR1 as DFQATT and CDR2 as SNEGSKA (reference sequence). J gave up 3 bases and V 5 bases, and 3 bases lay outside the gene matches. CDR3 protein: CSAGTGHYNEQFF. As DNA, the CDR3 is TGCAGTGCTGGGACAGGACACTACAATGAGCAGTTCTTC.

This clonotype occurred many times. This sequence joins TRBV24-1 and TRBJ1-1, with TRBD1 as a possible D gene (6 bases). V lost 3 bases, J lost 6 bases, and 10 bases lay in between. This CDR3 spans 13 amino acids. The germline V gene encodes CDR1 KGHDR and CDR2 SFDVKD. In DNA form, the CDR3 reads TGTGCCACCAGTGATCCAAACAGGGCTGAAGCTTTCTTT. The encoded protein is CATSDPNRAEAFF.

This clonotype occurred many times. This sequence joins TRBV7-9 and TRBJ1-5; D might be TRBD1 (5 bases). The CDR3 extends over 14 amino acids. Trimming took off 7 bases at V and 6 bases at J, with 16 bases between the two ends. Germline CDR1 SEHNR, CDR2 FQNEAQ (reference sequence). The CDR3 reads CASTPGTSGQPQHF. DNA for the CDR3: TGTGCCAGCACCCCAGGGACTTCGGGTCAGCCCCAGCATTTT.

This clonotype showed up many times. This chain uses TRBV4-1 with TRBJ1-5; TRBD1 is a possible D gene (5 bases). CDR1 is MGHRA and CDR2 is YSYEKL in the germline V gene. The CDR3 runs 17 residues. Trimming took 0 bases from V and 5 from J, leaving 17 bases between them. The DNA of the CDR3 is TGCGCCAGCAGCCAAGAGGGTCGGGGCGCGGGCGATCAGCCCCAGCATTTT. Protein product: CASSQEGRGAGDQPQHF.